The 30 T cell receptor beta chains reported below all come from one sample, sequenced in a study of OX40 agonist ivuxolimab in advanced cancers. Sequencing used immunoSEQ multiplex PCR; TCRdb keeps in-frame clones, though not all of them. Here the sample spans some 70,000 clones, around 82% being singletons. Sequencing used CD4+ or CD8+ T cells sorted from blood, obtained in a trial of the OX40 agonist ivuxolimab. These receptors all stem from an adult with an advanced solid tumor such as melanoma, head and neck, liver or kidney cancer.

The chain links TRBV18 to TRBJ1-1, with 11 bases fitting TRBD1. The CDR3 consists of 18 residues. Germline V gene sequence: CDR1 KGHSH, CDR2 LQKENI. Trimming removed 3 bases from V and 1 base from J; junction bases left unmatched: 10. For the CDR3, the DNA is TGTGCCAGCTCACCCTTTTCCGGGACAGGGGGAGGGAACACTGAAGCTTTCTTT. Translating it yields CASSPFSGTGGGNTEAFF.

V is TRBV12-2 and J is TRBJ1-1. TRBV12-2 is described as a pseudogene. The CDR3 has 16 residues. The CDR3 nucleotides are TGTGCAAGTCGCCCGCCCCCCAGGGGAGGGAACACTGAAGCTTTCTTT. Translating gives CASRPPPRGGNTEAFF.

This clone has more than one count but fewer than ten. The J gene is TRBJ1-5, the V gene TRBV19, with 7 bases that match TRBD1. This CDR3 has 13 residues. Germline V gives CDR1 LNHDA, CDR2 SQIVND (reference sequence). With V trimmed by 5 bases and J by 7 bases, 5 bases remained unmatched. CDR3 DNA: TGTGCCAGTAGTCTGGGGACAGAACAGCCCCAGCATTTT. It specifies CASSLGTEQPQHF.

This clone was seen a few times. This chain joins TRBV7-2 and TRBJ1-1; no reliable D call. V lost 1 base and J 1 base, leaving 4 bases between the germline ends. Germline CDR1 SGHTA, CDR2 FQGNSA. The CDR3 totals 13 residues. CDR3 protein: CASSLGANTEAFF. CDR3 sequence (DNA): TGTGCCAGCAGCTTAGGAGCGAACACTGAAGCTTTCTTT.

This clone has only a few counts. The rearrangement links TRBV19 to TRBJ1-1; 7 nucleotides line up with TRBD1. The CDR3 contains 13 residues. The V segment lost 8 bases and the J segment 6 bases; nucleotides outside the gene matches: 9. Germline V lookup: CDR1 LNHDA, CDR2 SQIVND (reference sequence). The CDR3 is CASEKQGVAEAFF. The CDR3, as DNA: TGTGCCAGTGAAAAGCAGGGGGTCGCTGAAGCTTTCTTT. The full variable domain, its missing parts supplied by reference TRBV19 and TRBJ1-1, is DGGITQSPKYLFRKEGQNVTLSCEQNLNHDAMYWYRQDPGQGLRLIYYSQIVNDFQKGDIAEGYSVSREKKESFPLTVTSAQKNPTAFYLCASEKQGVAEAFFGQGTRLTVV.

The chain links TRBV19 to TRBJ1-1; 7 bases fit TRBD1. Germline V gene lookup returns CDR1 LNHDA and CDR2 SQIVND (reference sequence). The trim removed 7 bases at V and 4 bases at J, leaving 15 bases unmatched. The CDR3 spans 16 residues. This CDR3 reads CASKLRQGPLSTEAFF. For the CDR3, the DNA is TGTGCCAGTAAACTCCGACAGGGCCCTCTGAGCACTGAAGCTTTCTTT.

The chain links TRBV7-9 to TRBJ2-1; 8 bases match TRBD2. This CDR3 is 17 amino acids long. Losses at the gene ends were 5 bases for V and 0 bases for J; bases not matched to a gene: 9. CDR1 and CDR2 from the germline V gene are SEHNR and FQNEAQ (reference sequence). The CDR3 here is CASSLRGGTFSYNEQFF. In DNA form, the CDR3 reads TGTGCCAGCAGCCTACGGGGGGGCACGTTCTCCTACAATGAGCAGTTCTTC.

The chain joins TRBV5-1 to TRBJ1-2; D not resolved. V was shortened by 4 bases and J by 2 bases, with 9 bases between the two germline ends. Per the germline V gene, CDR1 is SGHRS and CDR2 is YFSETQ. This CDR3 is built from 13 residues. CDR3 sequence: CASSPMGNYGYTF. CDR3 DNA: TGCGCCAGCAGCCCCATGGGGAACTATGGCTACACCTTC.

The genes are TRBV7-2 and TRBJ2-7, with D possibly TRBD2 on 6 matching bases. The V and J ends lost 1 base and 2 bases respectively, with 15 bases between them. The CDR3 contains 16 residues. Germline loops: CDR1 SGHTA, CDR2 FQGNSA. CDR3 sequence (DNA): TGTGCCAGCAGCTTAGTTGTAGCGGTCTCGACCTACGAGCAGTACTTC. Amino acids: CASSLVVAVSTYEQYF.

In DNA form, the CDR3 reads TGCGCCAGCAGCTTGCAAACAGCCCCGGTGGCTGAAGCTTTCTTT. Amino acid sequence: CASSLQTAPVAEAFF. This chain links TRBV5-1 with TRBJ1-1; D not certain. V lost 1 base and J 6 bases, leaving 16 bases between the germline ends. Per germline, CDR1 SGHRS and CDR2 YFSETQ. There are 15 residues in the CDR3.

V usage is TRBV7-2 and J usage is TRBJ1-2; no definite D call. Trimming took off 3 bases at V and 0 bases at J, with 11 bases between the two ends. This CDR3 contains 15 residues. CDR1 is SGHTA and CDR2 is FQGNSA in the germline V gene. In DNA form, the CDR3 reads TGTGCCAGCAGCTTGGGTTCGGAAGCTAACTATGGCTACACCTTC. This gives the protein CASSLGSEANYGYTF. Complete variable domain (other parts from reference TRBV7-2 and TRBJ1-2): GAGVSQSPSNKVTEKGKDVELRCDPISGHTALYWYRQSLGQGLEFLIYFQGNSAPDKSGLPSDRFSAERTGGSVSTLTIQRTQQEDSAVYLCASSLGSEANYGYTFGSGTRLTVV.

This clone is a singleton in its sample. The chain recombines TRBV5-1 with TRBJ2-3; no definite D call. V lost 0 bases to trimming and J lost 2 bases, with 4 bases between them. Germline values: CDR1 SGHRS, CDR2 YFSETQ. CDR3 length equals 13 residues. CDR3 protein: CASSLDNTDTQYF. As DNA, the CDR3 is TGCGCCAGCAGCTTGGACAACACAGATACGCAGTATTTT.

The J gene is TRBJ2-7, the V gene TRBV6-6; 9 bases fit TRBD1. From germline, CDR1 is MNHNY and CDR2 SVGAGI (reference sequence). The junction had 7 bases not matched to a gene; V was cut back by 6 bases and J by 4 bases. The CDR3 is 14 residues long. The DNA of the CDR3 is TGTGCCAGCAGCCCGCGGGGGACAGGGTACGAGCAGTACGTC. This translates into CASSPRGTGYEQYV.

This sequence joins TRBV30 and TRBJ1-3; TRBD1 is a possible D gene (6 bases). The germline V and J ends were trimmed by 2 bases and 1 base, with 21 bases remaining between them. CDR1 GTSNPN and CDR2 SVGIG come from the germline V gene (reference sequence). This CDR3 has 18 residues. The CDR3 DNA follows: TGTGCCTGGAGTAGCGCCCGAACAGGGCTCCGGTCTGGAAACACCATATATTTT. It yields the protein CAWSSARTGLRSGNTIYF.

The chain links TRBV10-3 to TRBJ2-7, with TRBD2 matching 10 bases. Germline CDR1 is ENHRY and CDR2 is SYGVKD. The CDR3 consists of 13 residues. The trim removed 7 bases at V and 3 bases at J, leaving 3 bases unmatched. In nucleotides, the CDR3 is TGTGCCATCATGGGGACTAGCGACTACGAGCAGTACTTC. It encodes CAIMGTSDYEQYF.

The chain carries TRBV14 and TRBJ2-5; 10 bases agree with TRBD2. Trimming removed 6 bases from V and 1 base from J; junction bases left unmatched: 2. The CDR3 runs to 14 residues. CDR1 and CDR2 (germline): SGHDN, FVKESK. The CDR3 protein is CASSLAGVQETQYF. As DNA, the CDR3 is TGTGCCAGCAGTCTAGCGGGGGTCCAAGAGACCCAGTACTTC.

This clone was observed a single time. This sequence joins TRBV7-6 and TRBJ2-2; weak D call: TRBD2 (6 bases). The CDR3 extends over 15 amino acids. The germline CDR1 and CDR2 sequences are SGHVS and FNYEAQ. The V gene lost 3 bases and the J gene lost 6 bases, with 14 bases spanning the gap. The CDR3 sequence: CASSFGPRGSGELFF. Written as DNA, the CDR3 is TGTGCCAGCAGCTTCGGCCCCCGGGGGTCCGGGGAGCTGTTTTTT.

The rearrangement uses TRBV28 and TRBJ1-1; 8 bases are shared with TRBD1. The CDR3 loop spans 14 amino acids. V dropped 6 bases and J dropped 4; count of bases not matched to a gene: 7. Germline lookup yields CDR1 MDHEN and CDR2 SYDVKM. The CDR3 region is CASSPGGQGTEAFF. The CDR3 DNA is TGTGCCAGCAGCCCTGGCGGACAGGGCACTGAAGCTTTCTTT.

V usage is TRBV2 and J usage is TRBJ2-3, with D unresolved. The CDR3 spans 14 residues. V was clipped by 3 bases and J by 2 bases, with 9 bases between them. Germline CDR1 SNHLY, CDR2 FYNNEI. The CDR3 DNA reads as TGTGCCAGCAGTGATTACCTACACACAGATACGCAGTATTTT. Protein product: CASSDYLHTDTQYF.

The chain has TRBV7-2 and TRBJ2-2, with a tentative D call TRBD2 (6 bases). Trimming took 5 bases from V and 5 from J, leaving 15 bases between them. This CDR3 region has 15 residues. The germline V gene encodes CDR1 SGHTA and CDR2 FQGNSA. CDR3 amino acids: CASSTQTSGTGELFF. CDR3 DNA: TGTGCCAGCAGCACCCAGACTAGTGGGACCGGGGAGCTGTTTTTT.

The chain is built from TRBV7-2 and TRBJ2-1, with 7 bases aligning to TRBD2. The germline CDR1 and CDR2 sequences are SGHTA and FQGNSA. With 3 bases clipped from V and 15 bases from J, the junction kept 11 bases outside the gene matches. The CDR3 sequence is 13 residues long. The CDR3, as DNA: TGTGCCAGCAGCTTTAGCTCTAGCGGACGAGTGTTCTTC. It is translated as CASSFSSSGRVFF.

The chain has TRBV7-2 and TRBJ2-2, with TRBD2 identical over 11 bases. CDR3 length: 15 amino acids. Looked up from germline, CDR1 is SGHTA and CDR2 is FQGNSA. V shed 6 bases, J shed 1 base, and the junction held 1 base outside the gene matches. The CDR3 is CASRTSGGNTGELFF. In DNA form, the CDR3 reads TGTGCCAGCAGAACTAGCGGGGGGAACACCGGGGAGCTGTTTTTT. The full variable domain, rest sourced from reference TRBV7-2 and TRBJ2-2, is GAGVSQSPSNKVTEKGKDVELRCDPISGHTALYWYRQSLGQGLEFLIYFQGNSAPDKSGLPSDRFSAERTGGSVSTLTIQRTQQEDSAVYLCASRTSGGNTGELFFGEGSRLTVL.

This clone was observed a single time. The chain uses TRBV7-2 and TRBJ1-1, with D tentatively TRBD1 (5 bases). Germline V lookup: CDR1 SGHTA, CDR2 FQGNSA. Trimming took off 3 bases at V and 4 bases at J, with 12 bases between the two ends. This CDR3 is built from 14 residues. The CDR3 here is CASSFSGTVTEAFF. In DNA form, the CDR3 reads TGTGCCAGCAGCTTTTCCGGGACGGTCACTGAAGCTTTCTTT.

This clone was seen only once. The chain couples TRBV5-4 to TRBJ1-1; 7 positions agree with TRBD1. Trimming at V came to 4 bases and at J to 8 bases, leaving 8 bases not matched to a gene. Germline loops: CDR1 SGHNT, CDR2 YYREEE (reference sequence). There are 13 residues in the CDR3. The CDR3 loop reads CASSPKDRIEAFF. The CDR3 nucleotides are TGTGCCAGCAGCCCTAAGGACAGGATAGAAGCTTTCTTT.

The chain has TRBV4-2 and TRBJ2-7, with a weak D call TRBD2 (6 bases). The CDR3 is 15 residues long. The ends were cut back, 0 bases at V and 2 bases at J, with 11 bases in the middle. Germline V lookup: CDR1 LGHNA, CDR2 YNFKEQ. This chain's CDR3 is CASSQDLGLTYEQYF. The CDR3 DNA is TGTGCCAGCAGCCAAGATCTGGGACTGACCTACGAGCAGTACTTC.

J is TRBJ1-4 and V is TRBV4-1, with D possibly matching TRBD1 (5 bases). V shed 0 bases and J shed 4 bases, with 15 bases lying between them. The CDR3 extends over 17 amino acids. Looked up from germline, CDR1 is MGHRA and CDR2 is YSYEKL. The CDR3 sequence is CASSQEPRTGGNEKLFF. CDR3 nucleotide sequence: TGCGCCAGCAGCCAAGAACCCCGGACCGGGGGTAATGAAAAACTGTTTTTT.

The chain recombines TRBV5-1 with TRBJ2-3; TRBD1 matches at 7 bases. CDR1 is SGHRS, CDR2 YFSETQ, per germline. CDR3 length equals 16 residues. The junction had 6 bases not matched to a gene; V was cut back by 0 bases and J by 2 bases. This CDR3 reads CASSLVGDRVTDTQYF. The CDR3 DNA reads TGCGCCAGCAGCTTGGTAGGGGACAGAGTCACAGATACGCAGTATTTT.

This clone was counted a single time. V is TRBV2 and J is TRBJ2-5, with 8 nucleotides matching TRBD2. The germline gives CDR1 SNHLY, CDR2 FYNNEI. This CDR3 spans 14 amino acids. J gave up 1 base and V 5 bases, and 3 bases lay outside the gene matches. CDR3 DNA sequence: TGTGCCAGCAGTATGCTAGCGGGCCAAGAGACCCAGTACTTC. As protein: CASSMLAGQETQYF. The variable domain in full, completed from reference TRBV2 and TRBJ2-5, reads EPEVTQTPSHQVTQMGQEVILRCVPISNHLYFYWYRQILGQKVEFLVSFYNNEISEKSEIFDDQFSVERPDGSNFTLKIRSTKLEDSAMYFCASSMLAGQETQYFGPGTRLLVL.

The chain recombines TRBV28 with TRBJ2-1, with TRBD2 matching over 13 bases. The CDR3 covers 17 residues. V shed 11 bases, J shed 4 bases, and the junction held 14 bases outside the gene matches. Germline-derived CDR1 and CDR2 are MDHEN and SYDVKM. The CDR3 reads CASGQGGLAGTYNEQFF. The DNA of the CDR3 is TGTGCCTCGGGACAGGGGGGACTAGCGGGGACTTACAATGAGCAGTTCTTC. Filled out from reference TRBV28 and TRBJ2-1, the complete variable domain reads DVKVTQSSRYLVKRTGEKVFLECVQDMDHENMFWYRQDPGLGLRLIYFSYDVKMKEKGDIPEGYSVSREKKERFSLILESASTNQTSMYLCASGQGGLAGTYNEQFFGPGTRLTVL.

The V and J genes are TRBV29-1 and TRBJ1-2; TRBD1 aligns across 9 bases. CDR3 length equals 13 residues. Trimming cost V 5 bases and J 6 bases; bases outside gene matches: 7. Germline V gene sequence: CDR1 SQVTM, CDR2 ANQGSEA. The CDR3 DNA reads as TGCAGCGTTCCGGGACAGGGAGTGCATGGCTACACCTTC. Its protein is CSVPGQGVHGYTF.